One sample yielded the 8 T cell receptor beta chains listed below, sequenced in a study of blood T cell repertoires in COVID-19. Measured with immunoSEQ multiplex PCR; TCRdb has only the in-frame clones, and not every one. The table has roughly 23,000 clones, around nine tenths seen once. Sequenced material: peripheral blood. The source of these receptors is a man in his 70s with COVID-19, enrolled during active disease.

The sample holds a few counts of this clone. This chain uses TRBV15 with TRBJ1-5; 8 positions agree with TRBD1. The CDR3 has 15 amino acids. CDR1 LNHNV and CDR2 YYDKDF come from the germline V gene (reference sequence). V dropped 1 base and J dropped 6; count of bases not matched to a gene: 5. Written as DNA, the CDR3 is TGTGCCACCAGCAGAGGGCAGGGGGCGATTCAGCCCCAGCATTTT. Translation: CATSRGQGAIQPQHF. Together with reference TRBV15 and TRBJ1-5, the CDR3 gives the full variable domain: DAMVIQNPRYQVTQFGKPVTLSCSQTLNHNVMYWYQQKSSQAPKLLFHYYDKDFNNEADTPDNFQSRRPNTSFCFLDIRSPGLGDTAMYLCATSRGQGAIQPQHFGDGTRLSIL.

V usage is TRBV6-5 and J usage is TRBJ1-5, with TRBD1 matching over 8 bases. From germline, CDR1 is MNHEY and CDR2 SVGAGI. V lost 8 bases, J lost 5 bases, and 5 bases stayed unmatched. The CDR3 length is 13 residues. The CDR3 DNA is TGTGCCAGCGAAGCAGGGGGCTATCAGCCCCAGCATTTT. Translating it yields CASEAGGYQPQHF.

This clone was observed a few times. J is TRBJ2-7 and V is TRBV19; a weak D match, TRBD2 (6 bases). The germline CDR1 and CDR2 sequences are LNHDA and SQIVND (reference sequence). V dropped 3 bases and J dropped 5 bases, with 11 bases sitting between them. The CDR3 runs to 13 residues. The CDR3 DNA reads TGTGCCAGTAGTATTCTCCCGGGGGACGAGCAGTACTTC. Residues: CASSILPGDEQYF. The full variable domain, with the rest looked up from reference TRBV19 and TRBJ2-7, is DGGITQSPKYLFRKEGQNVTLSCEQNLNHDAMYWYRQDPGQGLRLIYYSQIVNDFQKGDIAEGYSVSREKKESFPLTVTSAQKNPTAFYLCASSILPGDEQYFGPGTRLTVT.

In DNA form, the CDR3 reads TGTGCCAGCAGCTTAGACCCGCGGGGGCCTGGGGCCAACGTCCTGACTTTC. Translation: CASSLDPRGPGANVLTF. The V gene is TRBV11-2, the J gene TRBJ2-6, with D perhaps matching TRBD2 (7 bases). The CDR3 has 17 residues. Germline CDR1 reads SGHAT; CDR2 reads FQNNGV. Trimming removed 0 bases at V and 2 bases at J, with 11 bases between.

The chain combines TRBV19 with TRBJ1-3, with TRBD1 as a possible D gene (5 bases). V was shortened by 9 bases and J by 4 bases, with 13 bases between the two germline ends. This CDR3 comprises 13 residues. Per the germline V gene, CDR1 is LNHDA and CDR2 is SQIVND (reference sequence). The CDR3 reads CASCRVSGNTIYF. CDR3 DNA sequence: TGTGCCAGCTGCAGGGTCTCCGGAAACACCATATATTTT.

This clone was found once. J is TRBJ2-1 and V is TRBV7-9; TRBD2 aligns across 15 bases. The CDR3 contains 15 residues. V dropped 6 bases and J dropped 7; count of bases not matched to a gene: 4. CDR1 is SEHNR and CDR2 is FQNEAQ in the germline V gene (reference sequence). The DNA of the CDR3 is TGTGCCAGCAGATCCGGACTAGCGGGAGGGAATGAGCAGTTCTTC. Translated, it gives CASRSGLAGGNEQFF.

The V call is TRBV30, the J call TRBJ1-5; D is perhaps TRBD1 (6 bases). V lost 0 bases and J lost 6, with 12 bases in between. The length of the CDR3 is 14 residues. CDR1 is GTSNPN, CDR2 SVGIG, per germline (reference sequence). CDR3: CAWSVRGGLQPQHF. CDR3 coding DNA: TGTGCCTGGAGTGTACGCGGGGGGCTTCAGCCCCAGCATTTT.

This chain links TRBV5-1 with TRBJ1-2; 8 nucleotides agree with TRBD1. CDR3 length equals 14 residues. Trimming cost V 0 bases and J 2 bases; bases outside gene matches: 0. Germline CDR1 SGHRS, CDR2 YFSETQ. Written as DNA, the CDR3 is TGCGCCAGCAGCTTGGGGACAGGGAACTATGGCTACACCTTC. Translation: CASSLGTGNYGYTF. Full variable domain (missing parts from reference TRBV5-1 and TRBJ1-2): KAGVTQTPRYLIKTRGQQVTLSCSPISGHRSVSWYQQTPGQGLQFLFEYFSETQRNKGNFPGRFSGRQFSNSRSEMNVSTLELGDSALYLCASSLGTGNYGYTFGSGTRLTVV.